The 15 T cell receptor beta chains listed next were all sequenced from one sample in a study of cytomegalovirus exposure and HLA in healthy donors. Both 60 Vbeta primers and 13 Jbeta primers went into the PCR. Measured with immunoSEQ multiplex PCR; TCRdb has only the in-frame clones, and not every one. Here the sample spans around 170,000 clones, roughly 80% being singletons. The material sequenced was PBMCs. Receptor source: a man aged 50-60 years in good health and CMV-seronegative.

The sample holds a few counts of this clone. CDR3 amino acids: CALSRDGPQHF. CDR3 nucleotide sequence: TGTGCCTTAAGCCGTGATGGGCCCCAGCATTTT. The chain recombines TRBV30 with TRBJ1-5; no definite D call. There are 11 residues in the CDR3. Trimming pared 7 bases from V and 9 bases from J, leaving 13 bases between. Germline V gene data show CDR1 as GTSNPN and CDR2 as SVGIG (reference sequence). The variable domain in full, with the rest retrieved from reference TRBV30 and TRBJ1-5, is SQTIHQWPATLVQPVGSPLSLECTVEGTSNPNLYWYRQAAGRGLQLLFYSVGIGQISSEVPQNLSASRPQDRQFILSSKKLLLSDSGFYLCALSRDGPQHFGDGTRLSIL.

The CDR3 sequence is CASGTEVYSNQPQHF. CDR3 nucleotide sequence: TGTGCCAGCGGGACAGAAGTATATAGCAATCAGCCCCAGCATTTT. The V gene is TRBV2, the J gene TRBJ1-5, with 7 bases that match TRBD1. V shed 8 bases, J shed 0 bases, and the junction held 7 bases outside the gene matches. Looked up from germline, CDR1 is SNHLY and CDR2 is FYNNEI. CDR3 length equals 15 residues.

This chain connects TRBV7-9 to TRBJ1-1; D is perhaps TRBD1 (5 bases). Trimming left V 4 bases short and J 2 bases short, with 11 bases between. The CDR3 has 14 amino acids. Germline values: CDR1 SEHNR, CDR2 FQNEAQ (reference sequence). The CDR3 nucleotides are TGTGCCAGCAGCTCCAGGGTTAGCAACACTGAAGCTTTCTTT. Its protein product is CASSSRVSNTEAFF.

J is TRBJ1-1 and V is TRBV20-1; a possible D gene is TRBD1 (6 bases). CDR3 size: 11 residues. Germline CDR1 is DFQATT and CDR2 is SNEGSKA (reference sequence). CDR3 in DNA: TGCAGCGCCTCCTGGGGGCCTGAAGCTTTCTTT. Translated, it gives CSASWGPEAFF.

The chain combines TRBV2 with TRBJ2-7, with D perhaps TRBD2 (5 bases). The CDR3 is 13 amino acids. Trimming took off 8 bases at V and 3 bases at J, with 14 bases between the two ends. Germline V lookup: CDR1 SNHLY, CDR2 FYNNEI. CDR3 protein: CASALALIYEQYF. In nucleotides, the CDR3 is TGTGCCAGCGCCCTAGCCCTTATCTACGAGCAGTACTTC.

This chain connects TRBV7-2 to TRBJ2-3; perhaps TRBD1 as D (5 bases). The CDR3 runs to 14 residues. Germline values: CDR1 SGHTA, CDR2 FQGNSA. Trimming left V 5 bases short and J 1 base short, with 10 bases between. Here the CDR3 DNA reads TGTGCCAGCAGCCTGGACATAGGCACAGATACGCAGTATTTT. Translated, it gives CASSLDIGTDTQYF.

This clone was recorded a few times. The V gene is TRBV7-9, the J gene TRBJ1-3; no firm D call. The CDR3 has 13 amino acids. V lost 2 bases, J lost 4 bases, and 6 bases lay in between. Germline V CDR1 and CDR2: SEHNR, FQNEAQ (reference sequence). Here the CDR3 DNA reads TGTGCCAGCAGCTTACGGGAAGGAAACACCATATATTTT. Translating gives CASSLREGNTIYF.

Remarks on this clone: One end of the junction does not line up with germline, which may come from a read error. This chain links TRBV4-3 with TRBJ2-2; D remains ambiguous. The CDR3 spans 15 residues. Germline values: CDR1 LGHNA, CDR2 YSLEER. The CDR3 DNA reads as TGCGCCAGCGGCCAAGATACGCAGGACACCGGGGAGCTGTTTTTT. This translates into CASGQDTQDTGELFF.

A word on this clone: One junction end does not reproduce the germline sequence, and a read error may be involved. The chain has TRBV7-9 and TRBJ1-1; D gene ambiguous. Germline CDR1 and CDR2: SEHNR and FQNEAQ (reference sequence). CDR3 length equals 10 residues. CDR3 sequence (DNA): TGTTCCAGCCTCTTCCCGGGAGCTTTCTTT. Its translation: CSSLFPGAFF.

Worth noting for this clone: Germline and junction disagree at one end, which may indicate a read error. The gene calls are TRBV7-9 and TRBJ2-7, with no clear D. The CDR3 sequence is 12 residues long. Germline loops: CDR1 SEHNR, CDR2 FQNEAQ (reference sequence). DNA of the CDR3: TGTTCCAGCAGCTTTACTTCGTACGAGCAGTACTTC. It translates to CSSSFTSYEQYF.

The rearrangement uses TRBV4-3 and TRBJ1-6; TRBD1 aligns across 7 bases. CDR3 length equals 15 residues. The germline CDR1 and CDR2 sequences are LGHNA and YSLEER. V shed 6 bases and J 8 bases; nucleotides not matched to a gene: 10. Written as DNA, the CDR3 is TGCGCCAGCAGGGAGCAGACAGGGACGGATTCACCCCTCCACTTT. Residues: CASREQTGTDSPLHF.

The chain carries TRBV2 and TRBJ1-2; D uncertain. Germline V gene data show CDR1 as SNHLY and CDR2 as FYNNEI. The CDR3 is 14 residues long. V was cut by 5 bases and J by 8 bases, with 18 bases left in between. CDR3 nucleotide sequence: TGTGCCAGCAGTCAGCGCTCCCAAAGTGGGGGCTACACCTTC. Translation: CASSQRSQSGGYTF. The full variable domain, with the rest looked up from reference TRBV2 and TRBJ1-2, is EPEVTQTPSHQVTQMGQEVILRCVPISNHLYFYWYRQILGQKVEFLVSFYNNEISEKSEIFDDQFSVERPDGSNFTLKIRSTKLEDSAMYFCASSQRSQSGGYTFGSGTRLTVV.

The V call is TRBV4-1, the J call TRBJ2-7; 8 bases are a match to TRBD1. This CDR3 comprises 17 residues. Germline CDR1 is MGHRA and CDR2 is YSYEKL. The V and J ends lost 2 bases and 2 bases, in that order; junction bases with no gene match: 11. CDR3 sequence: CASSQRPDREGTYEQYF. CDR3 coding DNA: TGCGCCAGCAGCCAACGCCCGGACAGGGAAGGAACCTACGAGCAGTACTTC.

V usage is TRBV4-2 and J usage is TRBJ2-2; TRBD2 matches at 7 bases. Germline V gene sequence: CDR1 LGHNA, CDR2 YNFKEQ. The CDR3 loop spans 16 amino acids. The trim removed 0 bases at V and 6 bases at J, leaving 7 bases unmatched. This chain's CDR3 is CASSQDRPGGAGELFF. The CDR3 nucleotides are TGTGCCAGCAGCCAAGATCGGCCGGGGGGTGCCGGGGAGCTGTTTTTT.

The chain links TRBV11-2 to TRBJ1-1; a possible D gene is TRBD1 (6 bases). Between the trimmed V and J ends, which lost 5 bases and 4 bases, there was a span of 23 bases. The CDR3 consists of 17 residues. From germline, CDR1 is SGHAT and CDR2 FQNNGV. As DNA, the CDR3 is TGTGCCAGCAGCCCCAGTCCCGGGACATTCCTGGGCACTGAAGCTTTCTTT. It translates to CASSPSPGTFLGTEAFF.